A selection of T cell receptor beta chains follows, all from one sample in a study of T cell repertoires in cytomegalovirus infection. No antigen has been assigned to these receptors. A single record per CDR3 protein comes from TCRdb applying MiXCR to the reads. The repertoire holds approximately 1,000,000 distinct CDR3 sequences, with less than 35% as singletons. The specimen was cultured CD8+ T cells from PBMCs, collected from culture after CMV antigen stimulation. These receptors were collected from a human donor in good health (CMV status not recorded). Some clones in this sample may be carry-over from other donors' samples. CDR3s include the opening cysteine and the closing phenylalanine or tryptophan. D genes are given only for firm matches. Some rows have no size entry. The others give once, few or many, or a class for an expanded clone.

V gene	clone size	J gene	D gene	CDR3 DNA	CDR3 protein
TRBV7-2	many	TRBJ1-1	-	TGTGCCAGCAGTTACAGGGTAAACACTGAAGCTTTCTTT	CASSYRVNTEAFF
TRBV7-2	many	TRBJ2-7	-	TGTGCCAGCAGCTTATTTGGGGCCGGCTACGAGCAGTACTTC	CASSLFGAGYEQYF
TRBV4-3	-	TRBJ1-6	-	TGCGCCAGCAGCCAAGATAGGGAACAGGAATCACCCCTCCACTTT	CASSQDREQESPLHF
TRBV7-9	once	TRBJ2-5	-	TGTGCCAGCACCCCGAGACTGGAGGAGACCCAGTACTTC	CASTPRLEETQYF
TRBV11-1	many	TRBJ2-1	-	TGTGCCAGCACCCATAAGTACAATGAGCAGTTCTTC	CASTHKYNEQFF
TRBV7-6	many	TRBJ2-7	-	TGTGCCAGCAGCTTAGGACAGCCTGTCGACGAGCAGTACTTC	CASSLGQPVDEQYF
TRBV5-6	-	TRBJ2-3	TRBD2	TGTGCCAGCAGCTTCCTTGTGGCTAGCGGGTCTAGCACAGATACGCAGTATTTT	CASSFLVASGSSTDTQYF
TRBV27	-	TRBJ2-5	-	TGTGCCAGCAGTTTAGTCGAAGGGGGGGAGACCCAGTACTTC	CASSLVEGGETQYF
TRBV6-8	-	TRBJ2-1	-	TGTGCCAGCAGTTACATCAGGGCGGGACTCAATGAGCAGTTCTTC	CASSYIRAGLNEQFF
TRBV11-1	few	TRBJ2-1	TRBD1	TGTGCCAGCAGAAACAGGGGGAATGAGCAGTTCTTC	CASRNRGNEQFF
TRBV12-3/TRBV12-4	-	TRBJ1-1	-	TGTGCCAACAGTTTAAACAACGTGAACACTGAAGCTTTCTTT	CANSLNNVNTEAFF
TRBV7-8	few	TRBJ1-2	-	TGTGCCAGCAGCTCACAGGGAACTAGTGGCTACACCTTC	CASSSQGTSGYTF
TRBV7-9	many	TRBJ1-2	-	TGTGCCAGCAGCCCGGACACCCGGACGTATTACACCTTC	CASSPDTRTYYTF
TRBV6-6	-	TRBJ1-5	TRBD1	TGTGCCAGCAGTTACATACAGGGGGCCGTTCAGCCCCAGCATTTT	CASSYIQGAVQPQHF
TRBV7-9	few	TRBJ2-7	-	TGTGCCAGCAGCTTAGAGTCACGGGGTGATTTCGACGAGCAGTACTTC	CASSLESRGDFDEQYF
TRBV20-1	few	TRBJ2-2	TRBD1	TGCAGTGCTAGAGAAGGGGGCGACGGCGGGGAGCTGTTTTTT	CSAREGGDGGELFF
TRBV12-3/TRBV12-4	-	TRBJ2-5	TRBD2	TGTGCCAGCAGTTTTTTCCTAGCGGGGGGCAATGAGAATCAAGAGACCCAGTACTTC	CASSFFLAGGNENQETQYF
TRBV7-2	many	TRBJ1-3	-	TGTGCCAGCAGCCCTGGGCCCTACGGGAGAAACACCATATATTTT	CASSPGPYGRNTIYF
TRBV15	-	TRBJ2-5	-	TGTGCCACCAGCAGTGGATTCCAAGAGACCCAGTACTTC	CATSSGFQETQYF
TRBV7-3	-	TRBJ2-2	-	TGTGCCAGCAGCGACAGCGTTACCACCGGGGAGCTGTTTTTT	CASSDSVTTGELFF
TRBV7-6	many	TRBJ2-3	-	TGTGCCAGCAGCTTAGCGGGTGAGGGGCCCACAGATACGCAGTATTTT	CASSLAGEGPTDTQYF
TRBV3-1	-	TRBJ2-2	-	TGTGCCAGCAGCCCAGCTCGGTACACCGGGGAGCTGTTTTTT	CASSPARYTGELFF
TRBV7-2	many	TRBJ2-7	TRBD2	TGTGCCAGCAGCACCTTTAGCGGGGGCTCTCTGTACGAGCAGTACTTC	CASSTFSGGSLYEQYF
TRBV6-2/TRBV6-3	-	TRBJ2-5	-	TGTGCCAGCAGTTATCTAACGGGGGGCGACCAAGAGACCCAGTACTTC	CASSYLTGGDQETQYF
TRBV6-5	few	TRBJ1-1	TRBD1	TGTGCCAGCAGGTCGGACAGGGCAACTGAAGCTTTCTTT	CASRSDRATEAFF
TRBV12-3/TRBV12-4	-	TRBJ1-3	-	TGTGCCAGCAGTTTTACGGGGAAAGACGGCACCATATATTTT	CASSFTGKDGTIYF
TRBV12-5	few	TRBJ1-2	-	TGTGCTAGTGGTTTGGCCGCCGGGGCCTATGGCTACACCTTC	CASGLAAGAYGYTF
TRBV10-3	many	TRBJ1-5	-	TGTGCCATCAGTGAGTCAGGAGGGAGCAATCAGCCCCAGCATTTT	CAISESGGSNQPQHF
TRBV7-6	few	TRBJ1-5	-	TGTGCCAGCAGCTTAGTTCGGGGGTGGCCCCAGCATTTT	CASSLVRGWPQHF
TRBV9	-	TRBJ1-1	TRBD1	TGTGCCAGCAGCGTAGATCAGACAGGGTTGAACACTGAAGCTTTCTTT	CASSVDQTGLNTEAFF
TRBV15	few	TRBJ1-1	TRBD1	TGTGCCACCAGCAGTGACAGGGGACCTAACACTGAAGCTTTCTTT	CATSSDRGPNTEAFF
TRBV29-1	few	TRBJ2-5	-	TGCAGCGTTGACACTGCCGAAGAGACCCAGTACTTC	CSVDTAEETQYF
TRBV7-9	-	TRBJ2-1	TRBD1	TGTGCCAGCAGCCCCCCTGGGTGGGACAGGTATACGTTCTTC	CASSPPGWDRYTFF
TRBV7-3	many	TRBJ2-5	TRBD2	TGTGCCAGCAGCCCCGGCTTAGCGGGGGACCAAGAGACCCAGTACTTC	CASSPGLAGDQETQYF
TRBV29-1	few	TRBJ2-7	-	TGCAGCGTTGAATGGGACACTCCCTACGAGCAGTACTTC	CSVEWDTPYEQYF
TRBV6-1	many	TRBJ2-1	TRBD2	TGTGCCAGCAGTGAAAGGGTAGCGGGGGAATACAATGAGCAGTTCTTC	CASSERVAGEYNEQFF
TRBV6-5	-	TRBJ1-1	-	TGTGCCAGCAGTTACACGGCATCCCGAGGCACTGAAGCTTTCTTT	CASSYTASRGTEAFF
TRBV6-5	few	TRBJ1-4	-	TGTGCCACCGGGGGGTACGAAAAACTGTTTTTT	CATGGYEKLFF
TRBV6-2/TRBV6-3	-	TRBJ1-5	-	TGTGCCAGCAGTCCGACAGACTCCTATAGCAATCAGCCCCAGCATTTT	CASSPTDSYSNQPQHF
TRBV19	-	TRBJ1-5	-	TGTGCCAGTAGTATGGGGGTTACTCAGCCCCAGCATTTT	CASSMGVTQPQHF
TRBV11-3	-	TRBJ2-3	-	TGTGTCAGCAGCTTAGGGTCCGGTGGGGGCACAGATACGCAGTATTTT	CVSSLGSGGGTDTQYF
TRBV4-1	-	TRBJ2-5	-	TGTGCCAGCAGCCAAGCCGCGGGGGCCTCTGTGACCCAGTACTTC	CASSQAAGASVTQYF
TRBV2	-	TRBJ2-1	-	TGTGCCAGCAGGGTCAGGGGAAGGGATGAGCAGTTCTTC	CASRVRGRDEQFF
TRBV27	-	TRBJ1-3	-	TGTGCCAGCAGGCGAGGATCCGCCTCTGGAAACACCATATATTTT	CASRRGSASGNTIYF
TRBV12-3/TRBV12-4	many	TRBJ2-2	TRBD2	TGTGCCAGCAGTTCTCACGACCCTGGACTAGCCATGAACACCGGGGAGCTGTTTTTT	CASSSHDPGLAMNTGELFF
TRBV7-9	many	TRBJ1-1	TRBD1	TGTGCCAGCAGTGGGACAGGGTATGGCACTGAAGCTTTCTTT	CASSGTGYGTEAFF
TRBV7-3	few	TRBJ1-1	TRBD1	TGTGCCAGCAGTCCAGCGTGGACAGGGAAGGCTGAAGCTTTCTTT	CASSPAWTGKAEAFF
TRBV12-3/TRBV12-4	few	TRBJ2-1	-	TGTGCCAGCAGTTCCAGGGTGGGTGAGCAGTTCTTC	CASSSRVGEQFF
TRBV28	few	TRBJ1-2	TRBD1	TGTGCCAGCAGTCGCCACGGGACAGTACTATCCGGCTACACCTTC	CASSRHGTVLSGYTF
TRBV5-5	once	TRBJ1-1	-	TGTGCCAGCAGCTGGGAGGGAGGGTTTAACACTGAAGCTTTCTTT	CASSWEGGFNTEAFF
TRBV6-5	-	TRBJ2-2	TRBD1	TGTGCCAGCAGTTACTCGAAGGGGACAGCATACACCGGGGAGCTGTTTTTT	CASSYSKGTAYTGELFF
TRBV4-1	few	TRBJ2-5	-	TGCGCCAGCAGCCAAGAACAGGTGGGGGGCGAGACCCAGTACTTC	CASSQEQVGGETQYF
TRBV7-2	many	TRBJ2-7	-	TGTGCCAGCAGCCGGGGGGCGACAGTCACCTACGAGCAGTACTTC	CASSRGATVTYEQYF
TRBV6-5	many	TRBJ1-1	-	TGTGCCAGCAGTTGGGGACCGAACACTGAAGCTTTCTTT	CASSWGPNTEAFF
TRBV6-5	few	TRBJ1-1	-	TGTGCCAGCAGTTACCACAGGGTAAACACTGAAGCTTTCTTT	CASSYHRVNTEAFF
TRBV7-2	many	TRBJ1-1	TRBD1	TGTGCCAGCAGGCGACCTGACAGGGCCCCTGAAGCTTTCTTT	CASRRPDRAPEAFF